This passage covers 19 T cell receptor beta chains from one sample sequenced in a study of T cell clonality in common variable immunodeficiency. Clones were sequenced by immunoSEQ multiplex PCR, and TCRdb holds only the in-frame ones, with some missing. The table lists more than 30,000 clones, with no singletons. General study points: In common variable immunodeficiency, TCR beta chains reportedly carried fewer deletions and N-nucleotide insertions.

The antigens these receptors bind are not known. The material sequenced was peripheral blood mononuclear cells. These receptors were obtained from a human donor with common variable immunodeficiency.

This clone has a count of ten or more. The CDR3 goes on 3 residues after the read ends, and that part is filled in from the germline J gene. This chain uses TRBV3-1 (or the pseudogene TRBV3-2) with TRBJ2-5, with 8 bases matching TRBD2. CDR3 length: 18 residues. V was pared by 0 bases and J by 3 bases, with 12 bases of the junction left unmatched. Per germline, CDR1 LGHDT and CDR2 YNNKEL (reference sequence). CDR3 DNA, as far as it was read: TGTGCCAGCAGCCAAGATGACAGTCGGCGGGGGGAAAAAGAGACC. Translation gives CASSQDDSRRGEKET. In full, the CDR3 is CASSQDDSRRGEKETQYF.

As regards this clone: The DNA ends 3 residues before the CDR3 does, and the rest of the CDR3 is filled in from the germline J gene. The rearrangement uses TRBV7-9 and TRBJ2-7; no clear D. This CDR3 is built from 15 residues. Trimming took off 1 base at V and 3 bases at J, with 13 bases between the two ends. CDR1 and CDR2 from the germline V gene are SEHNR and FQNEAQ (reference sequence). The CDR3 bases that were read are TGTGCCAGCAGCTTAGTGGGCCCAGCCCGCTACGAG. Translating gives CASSLVGPARYE. The entire CDR3 is CASSLVGPARYEQYF. Complete variable domain (other parts from reference TRBV7-9 and TRBJ2-7): DTGVSQNPRHKITKRGQNVTFRCDPISEHNRLYWYRQTLGQGPEFLTYFQNEAQLEKSRLLSDRFSAERPKGSFSTLEIQRTEQGDSAMYLCASSLVGPARYEQYFGPGTRLTVT.

This clone was seen a few times. The CDR3 goes on 3 residues after the read ends, and that part is filled in from the germline J gene. The rearrangement joins TRBV30 to TRBJ2-2; perhaps TRBD2 as D (7 bases). Germline CDR1 is GTSNPN and CDR2 is SVGIG (reference sequence). The ends were cut back, 5 bases at V and 0 bases at J, with 13 bases in the middle. This CDR3 has 15 residues. The CDR3 bases that were read are TGTGCCTGGGGGGGGGCTTCCGCGAACACCGGGGAG. It encodes CAWGGASANTGE. The full CDR3 protein reads CAWGGASANTGELFF.

This clone was counted only a few times. The read terminates 3 residues ahead of where the CDR3 ends, so the germline J gene completes it. The chain has TRBV20-1 and TRBJ2-5; unclear D gene. Trimming left V 3 bases short and J 3 bases short, with 5 bases between. CDR1 is DFQATT and CDR2 is SNEGSKA in the germline V gene (reference sequence). The CDR3 has 11 residues. CDR3 DNA, as far as it was read: TGCAGTGCTAGGCCAGAAGAGACC. Its protein product is CSARPEET. In full, the CDR3 reads CSARPEETQYF.

This clone has just a few counts. The CDR3 end is not reached by the read, which stops 3 residues before it; the germline J gene fills it in. V and J are TRBV20-1 and TRBJ2-7, with 10 positions matching TRBD2. This CDR3 contains 15 residues. The V and J ends lost 3 bases and 0 bases, in that order; junction bases with no gene match: 5. Germline CDR1 DFQATT, CDR2 SNEGSKA (reference sequence). The covered CDR3 bases are TGCAGTGCTAGTGAAGCGGGGGGGATCTCCTACGAG. It is translated as CSASEAGGISYE. From start to end, the CDR3 is CSASEAGGISYEQYF.

This clone was seen repeatedly, ten times or more. The read falls 3 residues short of the CDR3 end, and the missing part is taken from the germline J gene. The chain links TRBV6-4 to TRBJ1-1, with unresolved D. Per the germline V gene, CDR1 is MRHNA and CDR2 is SNTAGT. Trimming cost V 2 bases and J 2 bases, with 6 bases left between them. This CDR3 contains 13 residues. The sequenced part of the CDR3 DNA is TGTGCCAGCAGTGACGGCATTAACACTGAA. The encoded protein is CASSDGINTE. The whole CDR3 reads CASSDGINTEAFF.

As concerns this clone: The CDR3 goes on 3 residues after the read ends, and that part is filled in from the germline J gene. J is TRBJ1-1 and V is TRBV19; weak D call: TRBD1 (5 bases). Germline V CDR1 and CDR2: LNHDA, SQIVND (reference sequence). V lost 6 bases to trimming and J lost 3 bases, with 20 bases between them. The CDR3 has 16 amino acids. CDR3 protein: CASSPRGEFGDTEAFF. Incomplete CDR3 DNA: TGTGCCAGTAGCCCGAGAGGGGAGTTTGGAGACACTGAA.

As concerns this clone: The missing CDR3 end, 3 residues past where the read stops, is filled in from the germline J gene. V gene TRBV6-2 or TRBV6-3 combines with J gene TRBJ2-7; no clear D. CDR1 MNHEY and CDR2 SVGEGT come from the germline V gene. V lost 6 bases and J lost 3, with 12 bases in between. The CDR3 length is 13 residues. CDR3 loop: CASRYGQNYEQYF. The sequenced CDR3 bases are TGTGCCAGCAGGTACGGGCAGAACTACGAG.

With respect to this clone: The read stops 3 residues short of the end of the CDR3; the missing end is completed from the germline J gene. The V call is TRBV7-3, the J call TRBJ2-5; 13 nucleotides agree with TRBD2. The CDR3 loop spans 16 amino acids. Germline lookup yields CDR1 SGHTA and CDR2 FQGTGA. Unmatched junction bases numbered 7, after V lost 5 bases and J lost 4 bases. CDR3 amino acids: CASSPGLAGVVETQYF. The CDR3 bases that were read are TGTGCCAGCAGCCCCGGACTAGCGGGGGTAGTAGAGACC.

Note on this clone: The read is 3 residues too short to cover the CDR3 end, so that end is filled in from the germline J gene. The chain combines TRBV7-8 with TRBJ1-2; maybe TRBD1 (6 bases). CDR1 and CDR2 (germline): SGHVS, FQNEAQ. The CDR3 runs to 14 residues. The V and J ends lost 4 bases and 3 bases respectively, with 12 bases between them. The covered CDR3 bases are TGTGCCAGCAGCTCTGGGGGCGGCGACTATGGC. It codes for CASSSGGGDYG. The entire CDR3 protein is CASSSGGGDYGYTF. The full variable domain, in which reference TRBV7-8 and TRBJ1-2 provide the parts outside the CDR3, is GAGVSQSPRYKVAKRGQDVALRCDPISGHVSLFWYQQALGQGPEFLTYFQNEAQLDKSGLPSDRFFAERPEGSVSTLKIQRTQQEDSAVYLCASSSGGGDYGYTFGSGTRLTVV.

The table lists this clone with a few counts. The read terminates 3 residues before the CDR3 end, so the remaining end is supplied by the germline J gene. The chain has TRBV19 and TRBJ1-6, with 8 bases matching TRBD1. The CDR3 is made up of 13 amino acids. Unmatched junction bases numbered 5, after V lost 6 bases and J lost 10 bases. CDR1 LNHDA and CDR2 SQIVND come from the germline V gene (reference sequence). The CDR3 loop reads CASRHRGNSPLHF. The DNA read from the CDR3 is TGTGCCAGTAGGCACAGGGGGAACTCACCC.

This clone was seen more than once but under ten times. The sequence runs out 3 residues before the end of the CDR3; the remainder is reconstructed from the germline J gene. The genes are TRBV18 and TRBJ1-1, with 9 bases aligning to TRBD1. V lost 4 bases to trimming and J lost 7 bases; unmatched junction nucleotides: 10. CDR1 and CDR2 from the germline V gene are KGHSH and LQKENI. This CDR3 contains 15 residues. The DNA read from the CDR3 is TGTGCCAGCTCACTCCCGGGACAGGGATTTGGTGAA. Translating it yields CASSLPGQGFGE. The CDR3 in full is CASSLPGQGFGEAFF.

This clone was observed many times. The CDR3 goes on 3 residues after the read ends, and that part is filled in from the germline J gene. V and J are TRBV5-4 and TRBJ1-2; a possible D gene is TRBD1 (5 bases). Germline V gene data show CDR1 as SGHNT and CDR2 as YYREEE (reference sequence). The CDR3 is made up of 15 amino acids. V shed 1 base and J shed 4 bases, with 14 bases lying between them. The covered CDR3 bases are TGTGCCAGCAGCTTGACCAGGGCTAACCGCTATGGC. The encoded protein is CASSLTRANRYG. The CDR3 as a whole reads CASSLTRANRYGYTF.

This clone was observed a handful of times. Here the CDR3 reads CASSAWGTGQSYEQYF. CDR3 bases read: TGTGCCAGCAGTGCATGGGGGACAGGGCAGTCCTACGAG. V is TRBV6-1 and J is TRBJ2-7; 9 bases agree with TRBD1. The read terminates 3 residues before the CDR3 end, so the remaining end is supplied by the germline J gene. Germline loops: CDR1 MNHNS, CDR2 SASEGT. Trimming at V came to 4 bases and at J to 1 base, leaving 8 bases not matched to a gene. The CDR3 runs 16 residues.

On this clone: Read data end 3 residues before the CDR3 end; the end is taken from the germline J gene. The chain employs TRBV19 and TRBJ1-6, with D perhaps matching TRBD1 (6 bases). Germline assignment: CDR1 LNHDA and CDR2 SQIVND (reference sequence). The CDR3 extends over 14 amino acids. The V gene lost 3 bases and the J gene lost 7 bases, with 10 bases spanning the gap. CDR3 DNA (partial): TGTGCCAGTAGTATTTCAGGGGTCAATTCACCC. Translation gives CASSISGVNSP. The entire CDR3 is CASSISGVNSPLHF.

This clone showed up just a few times. The read terminates 3 residues before the CDR3 end, so the remaining end is supplied by the germline J gene. The chain employs TRBV30 and TRBJ1-6, with 9 nucleotides matching TRBD1. Trimming took 0 bases from V and 6 from J; bases not matched to a gene: 18. The CDR3 sequence is 20 residues long. Germline V gene sequence: CDR1 GTSNPN, CDR2 SVGIG (reference sequence). CDR3 residues: CAWSVEPGQGIRTSNSPLHF. CDR3 DNA, as far as it was read: TGTGCCTGGAGTGTTGAACCGGGACAGGGAATCCGAACCTCTAATTCACCC.

This clone came up a few times. The CDR3 goes on 3 residues after the read ends, and that part is filled in from the germline J gene. V and J are TRBV5-1 and TRBJ2-3, with 11 bases matching TRBD2. With 3 bases clipped from V and 5 bases from J, the junction kept 11 bases outside the gene matches. The CDR3 is 17 residues long. Germline V gene data show CDR1 as SGHRS and CDR2 as YFSETQ. CDR3 protein: CASSSKLLAGVRDTQYF. The covered CDR3 bases are TGCGCCAGCAGCTCAAAACTACTAGCGGGGGTTAGAGATACG.

On this clone itself: Read coverage stops 3 residues before the CDR3 terminus; the germline J gene supplies the remainder. V is TRBV30 and J is TRBJ1-5, with a tentative D call TRBD1 (5 bases). The germline V gene has CDR1 GTSNPN and CDR2 SVGIG (reference sequence). This CDR3 is built from 15 residues. V shed 2 bases and J shed 0 bases, with 11 bases lying between them. Here the CDR3 reads CAWSPHGGSNQPQHF. Incomplete CDR3 DNA: TGTGCCTGGAGTCCACACGGGGGTAGCAATCAGCCC.

In its sample, this clone was seen a few times. Sequencing ends 3 residues short of the CDR3 end; the germline J gene provides the rest. This chain uses TRBV5-6 with TRBJ2-7; perhaps TRBD1 as D (5 bases). Germline V gene lookup returns CDR1 SGHDT and CDR2 YYEEEE. The CDR3 has 13 amino acids. V was shortened by 3 bases and J by 5 bases, with 12 bases between the two germline ends. The part of the CDR3 DNA that was read is TGTGCCAGCAGCTCCCAGGGTTCCCACGAG. The encoded protein is CASSSQGSHE. The whole CDR3 region reads CASSSQGSHEQYF. The full variable domain, with the rest looked up from reference TRBV5-6 and TRBJ2-7, is DAGVTQSPTHLIKTRGQQVTLRCSPKSGHDTVSWYQQALGQGPQFIFQYYEEEERQRGNFPDRFSGHQFPNYSSELNVNALLLGDSALYLCASSSQGSHEQYFGPGTRLTVT.